There are a few counts of the clone carrying this T cell receptor beta chain. What it binds is unknown. Individual cDNA molecules carried attached unique molecular identifiers. TCRdb recomputed calls from the 5' RACE reads with MiXCR, one row per CDR3 protein. The sample has around 57,000 distinct CDR3 sequences, around 13% seen once; the top ten hold around 4.5%. The data stem from a study of early T cells in non-severe SARS-CoV-2 infection. Study as a whole: Chains were not paired, and sequencing was done on bulk RNA from unsorted whole blood.

Whole-study results and caveats: VDJdb matches were skewed toward anti-spike CD8 T cell responses.

V lost 6 bases and J lost 7, with 9 bases in between. CDR1 and CDR2 (germline): SEHNR, FQNEAQ (reference sequence). The CDR3 is 11 residues long. What was sequenced was whole blood. The chain has TRBV7-9 and TRBJ1-1, with D maybe TRBD1 (5 bases). This receptor was taken from an adult who was a healthcare worker with PCR-confirmed SARS-CoV-2 infection or an uninfected control (not recorded which). The CDR3 DNA sequence: TGTGCCAGCAGGGGCGGGGGTGAAGCTTTCTTT. Its protein is CASRGGGEAFF.